The next 20 T cell receptor beta chains were all read from a single sample in a study of T cells in Graves' hyperthyroidism and ophthalmopathy. Amplified regions were TCR beta CDR3 sequences from RNA transcripts. In the first-round RT-PCR of the TCR CDR3, the HTBI primer set was used. TCRdb redid the calling of the multiplex PCR reads with MiXCR, one entry per CDR3 protein. The table lists fewer than 250,000 distinct CDR3 sequences, approximately 17% of them singletons. The sequencing sample was made of blood. All receptors come from a man aged 45-65 years with Graves' hyperthyroidism.

This clonotype has at least ten counts. The chain is built from TRBV12-3 or TRBV12-4 and TRBJ2-3; TRBD2 is a possible D gene (6 bases). This CDR3 region has 14 residues. Trimming stripped 7 bases from V and 1 base from J, with 12 bases between. The CDR3 sequence is CASKGRGRTDTQYF. The CDR3 nucleotides read TGTGCCAGCAAAGGGCGGGGCCGCACAGATACGCAGTATTTT.

This clonotype has ten or more counts. The CDR3 reads CSATQGNSNQPQHF. The CDR3 DNA is TGCAGTGCTACACAGGGAAATAGCAATCAGCCCCAGCATTTT. The chain combines TRBV20-1 with TRBJ1-5, with D tentatively TRBD1 (6 bases). The CDR3 runs to 14 residues. Germline V gives CDR1 DFQATT, CDR2 SNEGSKA (reference sequence). The V end lost 4 bases, the J end lost 0 bases, and 10 bases lay between the germline ends.

Concerning this clonotype itself: The CDR3 does not end in the conserved phenylalanine or tryptophan, so this is likely a read error. The V gene is TRBV5-1, the J gene TRBJ2-7, with 7 bases lining up with TRBD1. V was pared by 3 bases and J by 0 bases, with 9 bases of the junction left unmatched. CDR1 and CDR2 from the germline V gene are SGHRS and YFSETQ. This CDR3 comprises 16 residues. The CDR3 nucleotides read TGCGCCAGCAGCTCCGTTCCACAGGGGAGCTCCTACGAGCAGTACTCC. Translation: CASSSVPQGSSYEQYS.

This clonotype has only a few counts. The chain employs TRBV5-6 and TRBJ2-7, with D perhaps being TRBD1 or TRBD2 (5 bases each). Germline loops: CDR1 SGHDT, CDR2 YYEEEE. V gave up 1 base and J gave up 7 bases, with 12 bases separating them. CDR3 length: 13 residues. CDR3 loop: CASSLYGAAEQYF. CDR3 coding DNA: TGTGCCAGCAGCTTGTACGGGGCAGCGGAGCAGTACTTC.

The rearrangement links TRBV29-1 to TRBJ2-6, with 8 bases fitting TRBD1. This CDR3 has 14 amino acids. Germline-derived CDR1 and CDR2 are SQVTM and ANQGSEA. The CDR3 loop reads CSAQGASGANVLTF. CDR3 in DNA: TGCAGTGCTCAGGGGGCCTCTGGGGCCAACGTCCTGACTTTC.

The chain couples TRBV7-2 to TRBJ2-1; 10 positions agree with TRBD2. This CDR3 region has 16 residues. The V segment lost 3 bases and the J segment 2 bases; nucleotides outside the gene matches: 4. CDR1 SGHTA and CDR2 FQGNSA come from the germline V gene. CDR3 DNA: TGTGCCAGCAGCTTTAACGGACTAGCGGCCTACAATGAGCAGTTCTTC. Translated: CASSFNGLAAYNEQFF.

This clonotype was found many times. The chain combines TRBV28 with TRBJ2-7; 9 bases map to TRBD1. This CDR3 comprises 16 residues. Losses at the gene ends were 5 bases for V and 3 bases for J; bases not matched to a gene: 11. Germline V gene lookup returns CDR1 MDHEN and CDR2 SYDVKM. CDR3 sequence: CASSPTWDRDYYEQYF. The CDR3 bases are TGTGCCAGCAGTCCGACGTGGGACAGGGACTACTACGAGCAGTACTTC.

This clonotype was detected ten times or more. The chain combines TRBV20-1 with TRBJ2-1; 7 bases agree with TRBD2. Unmatched junction bases numbered 4, after V lost 2 bases and J lost 0 bases. CDR1 is DFQATT, CDR2 SNEGSKA, per germline (reference sequence). This CDR3 region has 15 residues. This CDR3 is CSARFRDYSYNEQFF. DNA of the CDR3: TGCAGTGCTAGATTCCGGGACTACTCCTACAATGAGCAGTTCTTC.

The genes are TRBV5-5 and TRBJ2-2; TRBD2 matches 8 bases. Germline CDR1 reads SGHKS; CDR2 reads YYEKEE (reference sequence). This CDR3 region has 16 residues. With 4 bases clipped from V and 1 base from J, the junction kept 6 bases outside the gene matches. This CDR3 is CASSTHSGMNTGELFF. The CDR3 DNA reads TGTGCCAGCAGCACACATAGCGGGATGAACACCGGGGAGCTGTTTTTT. Together with reference TRBV5-5 and TRBJ2-2, the CDR3 gives the full variable domain: DAGVTQSPTHLIKTRGQQVTLRCSPISGHKSVSWYQQVLGQGPQFIFQYYEKEERGRGNFPDRFSARQFPNYSSELNVNALLLGDSALYLCASSTHSGMNTGELFFGEGSRLTVL.

The chain uses TRBV4-2 and TRBJ2-1, with TRBD2 matching over 13 bases. The ends lost 4 bases at V and 5 bases at J; junction bases unmatched: 8. The CDR3 is 17 amino acids. Germline V lookup: CDR1 LGHNA, CDR2 YNFKEQ. The CDR3 DNA is TGTGCCAGCAGCCGAGGACTAGCGGGAGAAGCGGACAATGAGCAGTTCTTC. Its protein is CASSRGLAGEADNEQFF.

On this clonotype: Being one base from a much bigger clone, this may be a read error. V usage is TRBV3-1 and J usage is TRBJ1-2; TRBD1 matches at 7 bases. The CDR3 covers 15 residues. Germline loops: CDR1 LGHDT, CDR2 YNNKEL (reference sequence). The CDR3 nucleotides are TGTTCCAGCAGCCAAGATCTTACAGGGGCCCATGGCTACACCTTC. It is translated as CSSSQDLTGAHGYTF.

This clonotype was detected a few times. The V and J genes are TRBV27 and TRBJ2-5; D ambiguous. From germline, CDR1 is MNHEY and CDR2 SMNVEV (reference sequence). V dropped 6 bases and J dropped 5 bases, with 13 bases sitting between them. The CDR3 spans 13 residues. The CDR3 DNA reads TGTGCCAGCAGCCCGGTGGGGTTGGAGACCCAGTACTTC. This encodes CASSPVGLETQYF.

This chain links TRBV28 with TRBJ1-4, with D perhaps TRBD1 (6 bases). Germline V gives CDR1 MDHEN, CDR2 SYDVKM. There are 15 residues in the CDR3. The V gene lost 3 bases and the J gene lost 6 bases, with 14 bases spanning the gap. The CDR3 region has the DNA TGTGCCAGCAGTTTTGGGGGGACAACGGATGAAAAACTGTTTTTT. Its translation is CASSFGGTTDEKLFF.

The V gene is TRBV19, the J gene TRBJ2-2; 7 nucleotides match TRBD1. The V gene end was trimmed by 4 bases and the J gene end by 0 bases; junction bases not matched to a gene: 14. Germline values: CDR1 LNHDA, CDR2 SQIVND (reference sequence). The CDR3 contains 19 residues. The CDR3 DNA is TGTGCCAGTAGTACCCCGACAGGGTTAAGCGTCGCGAACACCGGGGAGCTGTTTTTT. Protein sequence: CASSTPTGLSVANTGELFF. Drawing the rest from reference TRBV19 and TRBJ2-2, the complete variable domain is DGGITQSPKYLFRKEGQNVTLSCEQNLNHDAMYWYRQDPGQGLRLIYYSQIVNDFQKGDIAEGYSVSREKKESFPLTVTSAQKNPTAFYLCASSTPTGLSVANTGELFFGEGSRLTVL.

This clonotype was picked up many times. The V gene is TRBV20-1, the J gene TRBJ2-1; D remains ambiguous. V was clipped by 5 bases and J by 8 bases, with 19 bases between them. Germline CDR1 and CDR2: DFQATT and SNEGSKA (reference sequence). The CDR3 is made up of 14 amino acids. CDR3 amino acids: CSAASGQLSYEQFF. CDR3 nucleotide sequence: TGCAGTGCTGCTTCCGGGCAGCTTTCCTATGAGCAGTTCTTC.

This clonotype was counted at least ten times. The rearrangement joins TRBV5-1 to TRBJ2-7, with D perhaps matching TRBD2 (5 bases). The V end lost 3 bases, the J end lost 0 bases, and 10 bases lay between the germline ends. CDR3 length: 14 amino acids. CDR1 SGHRS and CDR2 YFSETQ come from the germline V gene. Written as DNA, the CDR3 is TGCGCCAGCAGCTACTTGGGGAGCTCCTACGAGCAGTACTTC. This translates into CASSYLGSSYEQYF.

J is TRBJ1-5 and V is TRBV28; TRBD1 might be the D (6 bases). The germline gives CDR1 MDHEN, CDR2 SYDVKM. This CDR3 region has 14 residues. V was shortened by 5 bases and J by 2 bases, with 10 bases between the two germline ends. The chain's CDR3 is CASSTGMRNQPQHF. The CDR3 DNA is TGTGCCAGCAGTACAGGGATGCGCAATCAGCCCCAGCATTTT.

This clonotype appeared many times. The rearrangement joins TRBV30 to TRBJ2-3; D gene uncertain. CDR1 is GTSNPN, CDR2 SVGIG, per germline (reference sequence). Trimming removed 0 bases from V and 0 bases from J, with 10 bases in between. This CDR3 is 15 amino acids long. CDR3 coding DNA: TGTGCCTGGAGTGTACCCGGACGTAGCACAGATACGCAGTATTTT. This codes for CAWSVPGRSTDTQYF.

The table lists this clonotype with many counts. This chain connects TRBV20-1 to TRBJ2-6; perhaps TRBD2 as D (5 bases). This CDR3 is built from 17 residues. The germline V and J ends were trimmed by 2 bases and 2 bases, with 16 bases remaining between them. From germline, CDR1 is DFQATT and CDR2 SNEGSKA (reference sequence). As DNA, the CDR3 is TGCAGTGCTAGATCCGCCGGGGAGAGAACTGGGGCCAACGTCCTGACTTTC. Translating it yields CSARSAGERTGANVLTF.

This clonotype was seen at least ten times. The chain joins TRBV4-2 to TRBJ1-1; tentatively, D is TRBD1 (5 bases). Germline V gene lookup returns CDR1 LGHNA and CDR2 YNFKEQ. Trimming stripped 5 bases from V and 0 bases from J, with 22 bases between. The CDR3 loop spans 18 amino acids. CDR3 protein: CASSLSPGRERMNTEAFF. Written as DNA, the CDR3 is TGTGCCAGCAGCTTAAGCCCGGGACGAGAGAGAATGAACACTGAAGCTTTCTTT.